This entry lists 11 T cell receptor beta chains sequenced from one sample in a study of shared clonotypes between healthy human individuals. Sequencing was performed with immunoSEQ multiplex PCR; in TCRdb, only in-frame clones are kept and a portion is missing. The profile shows 2 million to 2.5 million clones, 90% to 95% of them singletons. Sequencing input: naive CD4+ T cells from PBMCs. Subset defined: CD45RA+ positively selected. Receptors originate from a man between 18 and 35 years old in good health. Some clones in this sample may be carry-over from other donors' samples.

Of note for this clone: The sample contains more than one DNA sequence encoding this CDR3. The chain couples TRBV6-5 to TRBJ2-5; D may correspond to TRBD1 or TRBD2 (5 bases each). Germline CDR1 is MNHEY and CDR2 is SVGAGI. Trimming removed 0 bases at V and 2 bases at J, with 7 bases between. CDR3 length: 14 amino acids. CDR3 region: CASSYSRGQETQYF. In nucleotides, the CDR3 is TGTGCCAGCAGTTACTCGAGGGGACAAGAGACCCAGTACTTC.

About this clone: The identical CDR3 is also encoded by other nucleotide sequences in the sample. The chain couples TRBV5-1 to TRBJ1-2; unclear D gene. Germline CDR1 reads SGHRS; CDR2 reads YFSETQ. The ends were cut back, 0 bases at V and 0 bases at J, with 9 bases in the middle. The CDR3 sequence is 15 residues long. The CDR3, as DNA: TGCGCCAGCAGCTTGGTGGCAGGTGCTAACTATGGCTACACCTTC. This translates into CASSLVAGANYGYTF.

V is TRBV25-1 and J is TRBJ1-2; a possible D gene is TRBD1 (5 bases). The V and J ends lost 4 bases and 7 bases respectively, with 16 bases between them. The CDR3 covers 14 residues. CDR1 and CDR2 (germline): MGHDK, SYGVNS. The CDR3 loop reads CASSAPGSGAGYTF. DNA for the CDR3: TGTGCCAGCAGTGCTCCAGGGTCAGGTGCTGGCTACACCTTC.

V usage is TRBV28 and J usage is TRBJ2-7, with D possibly being TRBD2 (6 bases). The germline V gene encodes CDR1 MDHEN and CDR2 SYDVKM. The CDR3 loop spans 16 amino acids. V was trimmed by 3 bases and J by 1 base, leaving 16 bases between them. The CDR3 sequence is CASSLGGRGGSYEQYF. CDR3 DNA: TGTGCCAGCAGTTTGGGGGGTAGGGGCGGATCCTACGAGCAGTACTTC.

The chain recombines TRBV11-2 with TRBJ2-1, with D possibly being TRBD1 or TRBD2 (5 bases each). The CDR3 has 15 residues. The ends were cut back, 2 bases at V and 3 bases at J, with 11 bases in the middle. Per germline, CDR1 SGHAT and CDR2 FQNNGV. DNA of the CDR3: TGTGCCAGCAGCTTATCCGGGACGGGCTACAATGAGCAGTTCTTC. Amino acid sequence: CASSLSGTGYNEQFF.

In DNA form, the CDR3 reads TGCGCCAGCAGCCAAGTTAGGGGACAGCTGAAAGATGAAAAACTGTTTTTT. This encodes CASSQVRGQLKDEKLFF. The V gene is TRBV4-1, the J gene TRBJ1-4, with 7 bases identical to TRBD1. From germline, CDR1 is MGHRA and CDR2 YSYEKL. CDR3 length equals 17 residues. Germline trimming cut 1 base from V and 6 bases from J; bases unmatched to any gene: 11.

As for this clone: One junction end disagrees with the germline gene, perhaps due to a read error. J is TRBJ1-1 and V is TRBV5-5, with a tentative D call TRBD1 (5 bases). CDR1 and CDR2 from the germline V gene are SGHKS and YYEKEE (reference sequence). The CDR3 contains 17 residues. CDR3 region: CASSPAGRVILNTEAFF. As DNA, the CDR3 is TGTGCCAGCAGCCCGGCGGGCAGGGTAATTTTGAATACTGAAGCTTTCTTT. Full variable domain (missing parts from reference TRBV5-5 and TRBJ1-1): DAGVTQSPTHLIKTRGQQVTLRCSPISGHKSVSWYQQVLGQGPQFIFQYYEKEERGRGNFPDRFSARQFPNYSSELNVNALLLGDSALYLCASSPAGRVILNTEAFFGQGTRLTVV.

V gene TRBV5-4 combines with J gene TRBJ2-3; 13 nucleotides align to TRBD2. Trimming removed 4 bases from V and 6 bases from J; junction bases left unmatched: 5. The CDR3 is 15 amino acids. Germline values: CDR1 SGHNT, CDR2 YYREEE (reference sequence). The CDR3 bases are TGTGCCAGCAGCCCAACTAGCGGGAGGGCCGATACGCAGTATTTT. As protein: CASSPTSGRADTQYF.

The rearrangement joins TRBV27 to TRBJ1-3; a weak D match, TRBD1 (5 bases). V was shortened by 8 bases and J by 0 bases, with 11 bases between the two germline ends. Germline V gives CDR1 MNHEY, CDR2 SMNVEV (reference sequence). The CDR3 has 14 residues. The DNA for the CDR3 is TGTGCCAGCGGCTCGGGGGACTCTGGAAACACCATATATTTT. Translating gives CASGSGDSGNTIYF.

The V call is TRBV7-9, the J call TRBJ1-5; D unresolved. The CDR3 spans 14 residues. Germline V lookup: CDR1 SEHNR, CDR2 FQNEAQ (reference sequence). V was clipped by 5 bases and J by 4 bases, with 12 bases between them. The CDR3: CASSLPDRNQPQHF. CDR3 bases: TGTGCCAGCAGCCTACCAGATAGGAATCAGCCCCAGCATTTT.

The V gene is TRBV6-1, the J gene TRBJ1-1; tentative D call: TRBD1 (5 bases). Germline V lookup: CDR1 MNHNS, CDR2 SASEGT. V was trimmed by 7 bases and J by 3 bases, leaving 15 bases between them. The length of the CDR3 is 14 residues. CDR3 protein: CASTRDGGDTEAFF. In nucleotides, the CDR3 is TGTGCCAGCACTCGGGACGGAGGAGACACTGAAGCTTTCTTT.